This T cell receptor beta chain was obtained from a study of blood T cells in healthy people across ages. The CDR3 contains 17 residues. J lost 4 bases, V lost 3 bases, and 8 bases had no gene match. Points from the study as a whole: Both higher diversity and more naive CD4+ cells marked long-lived donors when set against aged donors. The diversity estimates, figures obtained from one million T cells, were considered underestimates.

Donation came from healthy Caucasian individuals in Russia who were aged about 6 to 95. Note on this clonotype: The antigen remains undetermined.

A second 7 to 11 cycle PCR used barcoded and J-beta primers. Tags on each cDNA molecule came from a template-switch adaptor with 12 random nucleotides. One entry per CDR3 protein results from TCRdb running MiXCR on the 5' RACE reads. Of 600,000 to 650,000 distinct CDR3 sequences in the sample, roughly 58% were seen once. The sample comprised blood. The source of this sequence is a man between 60 and 75 years old in good health. The chain uses TRBV12-3 or TRBV12-4 and TRBJ2-1; TRBD2 aligns across 11 bases. The CDR3 region is CASSFETSGVEYNEQFF. CDR3 bases: TGTGCCAGCAGTTTCGAGACTAGCGGGGTGGAATACAATGAGCAGTTCTTC.